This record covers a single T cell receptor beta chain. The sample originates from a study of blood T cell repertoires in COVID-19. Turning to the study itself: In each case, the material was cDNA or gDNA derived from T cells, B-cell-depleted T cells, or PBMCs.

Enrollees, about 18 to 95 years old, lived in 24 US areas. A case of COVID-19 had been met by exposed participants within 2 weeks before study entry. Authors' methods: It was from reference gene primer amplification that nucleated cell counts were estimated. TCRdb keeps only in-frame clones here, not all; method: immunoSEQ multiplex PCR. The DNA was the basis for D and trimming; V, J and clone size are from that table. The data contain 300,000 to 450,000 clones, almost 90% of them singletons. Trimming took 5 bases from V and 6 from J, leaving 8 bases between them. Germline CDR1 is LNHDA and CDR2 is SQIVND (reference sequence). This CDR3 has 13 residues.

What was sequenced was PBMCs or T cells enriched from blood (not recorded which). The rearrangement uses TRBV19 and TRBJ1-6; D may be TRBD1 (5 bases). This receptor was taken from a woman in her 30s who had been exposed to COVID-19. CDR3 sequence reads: CASSLDTNSPLHF. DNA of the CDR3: TGTGCCAGTAGTTTGGACACTAATTCACCCCTCCACTTT.